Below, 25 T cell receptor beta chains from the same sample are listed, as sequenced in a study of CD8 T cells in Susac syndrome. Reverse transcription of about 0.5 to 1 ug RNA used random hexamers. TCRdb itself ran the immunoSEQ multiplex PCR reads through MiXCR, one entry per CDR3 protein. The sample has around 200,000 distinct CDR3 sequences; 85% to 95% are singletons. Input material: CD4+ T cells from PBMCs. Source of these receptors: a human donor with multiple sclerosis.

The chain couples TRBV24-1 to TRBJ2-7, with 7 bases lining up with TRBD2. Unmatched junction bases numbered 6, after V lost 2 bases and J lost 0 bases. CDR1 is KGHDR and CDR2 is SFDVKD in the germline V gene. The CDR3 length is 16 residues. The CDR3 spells CATSDSEKRGSYEQYV. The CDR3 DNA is TGTGCCACCAGTGATTCGGAAAAGCGGGGCTCCTACGAGCAGTACGTC.

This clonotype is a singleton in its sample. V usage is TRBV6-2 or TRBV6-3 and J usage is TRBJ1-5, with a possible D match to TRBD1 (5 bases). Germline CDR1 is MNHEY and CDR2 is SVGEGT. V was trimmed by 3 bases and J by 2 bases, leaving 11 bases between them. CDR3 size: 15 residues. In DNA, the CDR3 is TGTGCCAGCAGTTATTCAGGGCGCCGCAATCAGCCCCAGCATTTT. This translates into CASSYSGRRNQPQHF.

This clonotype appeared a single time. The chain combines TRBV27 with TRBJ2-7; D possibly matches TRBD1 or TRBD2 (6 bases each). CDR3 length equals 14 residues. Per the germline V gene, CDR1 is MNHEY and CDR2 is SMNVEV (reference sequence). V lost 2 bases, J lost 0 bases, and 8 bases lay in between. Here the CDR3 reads CASSLRGDSYEQYF. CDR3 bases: TGTGCCAGCAGTTTAAGGGGGGACTCCTACGAGCAGTACTTC.

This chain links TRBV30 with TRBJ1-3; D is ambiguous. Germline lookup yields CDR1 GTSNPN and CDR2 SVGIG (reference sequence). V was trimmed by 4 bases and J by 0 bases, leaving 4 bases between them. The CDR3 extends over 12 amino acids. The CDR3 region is CAWTSSGNTIYF. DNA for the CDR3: TGTGCCTGGACAAGCTCTGGAAACACCATATATTTT.

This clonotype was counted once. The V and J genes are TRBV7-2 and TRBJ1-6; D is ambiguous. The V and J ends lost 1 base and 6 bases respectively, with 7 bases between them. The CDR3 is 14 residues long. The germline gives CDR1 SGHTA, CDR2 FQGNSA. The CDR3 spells CASSLEIRNSPLHF. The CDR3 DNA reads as TGTGCCAGCAGCTTAGAGATTCGTAATTCACCCCTCCACTTT.

The CDR3 region has the DNA TGTGCCACCGAGGACCGGGCCAAGGATGAGCAGTTCTTC. Amino acid sequence: CATEDRAKDEQFF. V gene TRBV10-3 combines with J gene TRBJ2-1; the D is unclear. This CDR3 is 13 amino acids long. V lost 10 bases and J 8 bases, leaving 18 bases between the germline ends. CDR1 and CDR2 from the germline V gene are ENHRY and SYGVKD.

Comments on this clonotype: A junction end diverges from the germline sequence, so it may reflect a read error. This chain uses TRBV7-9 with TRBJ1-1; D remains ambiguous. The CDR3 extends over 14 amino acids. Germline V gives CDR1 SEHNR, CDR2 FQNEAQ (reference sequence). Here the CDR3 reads CASSPYRENTEAFF. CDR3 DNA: TGTGCCAGCAGTCCGTACCGGGAGAACACTGAAGCCTTCTTT.

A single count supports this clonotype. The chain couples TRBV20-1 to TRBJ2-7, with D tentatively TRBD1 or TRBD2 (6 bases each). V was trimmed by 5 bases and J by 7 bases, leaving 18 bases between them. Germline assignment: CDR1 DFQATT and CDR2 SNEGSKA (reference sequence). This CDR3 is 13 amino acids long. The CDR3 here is CSAERGGGQEQYF. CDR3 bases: TGCAGTGCTGAACGTGGAGGGGGTCAAGAGCAGTACTTC.

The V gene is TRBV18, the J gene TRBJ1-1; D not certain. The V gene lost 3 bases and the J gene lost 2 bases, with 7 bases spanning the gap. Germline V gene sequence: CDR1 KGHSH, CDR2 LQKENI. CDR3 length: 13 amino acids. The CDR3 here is CASSPGDNTEAFF. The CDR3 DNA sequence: TGTGCCAGCTCACCCGGGGATAACACTGAAGCTTTCTTT. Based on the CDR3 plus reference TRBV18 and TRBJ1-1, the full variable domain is NAGVMQNPRHLVRRRGQEARLRCSPMKGHSHVYWYRQLPEEGLKFMVYLQKENIIDESGMPKERFSAEFPKEGPSILRIQQVVRGDSAAYFCASSPGDNTEAFFGQGTRLTVV.

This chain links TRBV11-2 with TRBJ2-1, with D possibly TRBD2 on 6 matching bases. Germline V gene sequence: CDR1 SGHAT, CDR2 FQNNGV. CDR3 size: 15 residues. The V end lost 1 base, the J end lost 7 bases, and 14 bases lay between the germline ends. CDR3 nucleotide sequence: TGTGCCAGCAGCTTAGGAAATCGCCTAGCGAATGAGCAGTTCTTC. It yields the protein CASSLGNRLANEQFF.

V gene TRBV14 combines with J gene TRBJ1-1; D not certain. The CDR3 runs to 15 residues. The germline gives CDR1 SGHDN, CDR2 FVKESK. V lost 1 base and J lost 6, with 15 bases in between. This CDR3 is CASSQVPLGIAEAFF. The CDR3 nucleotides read TGTGCCAGCAGCCAAGTTCCACTCGGTATCGCTGAAGCTTTCTTT.

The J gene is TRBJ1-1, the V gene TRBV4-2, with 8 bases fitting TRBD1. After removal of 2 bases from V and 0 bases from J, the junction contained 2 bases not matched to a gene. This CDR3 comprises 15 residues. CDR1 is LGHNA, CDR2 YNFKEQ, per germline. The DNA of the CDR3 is TGTGCCAGCAGCCAACCGGGACAGGTGAACACTGAAGCTTTCTTT. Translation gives CASSQPGQVNTEAFF.

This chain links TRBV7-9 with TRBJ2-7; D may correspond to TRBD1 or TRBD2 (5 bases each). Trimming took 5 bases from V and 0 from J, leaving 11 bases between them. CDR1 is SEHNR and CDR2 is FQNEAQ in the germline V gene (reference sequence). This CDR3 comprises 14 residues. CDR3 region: CASSRPGTSYEQYF. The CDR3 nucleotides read TGTGCCAGCAGCCGACCGGGGACCTCCTACGAGCAGTACTTC.

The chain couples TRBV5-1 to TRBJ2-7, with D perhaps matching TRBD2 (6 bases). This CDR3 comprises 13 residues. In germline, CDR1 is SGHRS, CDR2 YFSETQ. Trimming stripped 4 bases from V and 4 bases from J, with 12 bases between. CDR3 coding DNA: TGCGCCAGCAGCACGGGTCGGGGGTACGAGCAGTACTTC. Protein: CASSTGRGYEQYF. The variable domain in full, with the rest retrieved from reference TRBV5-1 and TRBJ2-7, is KAGVTQTPRYLIKTRGQQVTLSCSPISGHRSVSWYQQTPGQGLQFLFEYFSETQRNKGNFPGRFSGRQFSNSRSEMNVSTLELGDSALYLCASSTGRGYEQYFGPGTRLTVT.

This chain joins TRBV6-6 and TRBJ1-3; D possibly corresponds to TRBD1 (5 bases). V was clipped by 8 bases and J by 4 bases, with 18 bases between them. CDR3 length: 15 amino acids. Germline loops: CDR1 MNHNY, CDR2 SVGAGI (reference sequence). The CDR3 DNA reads TGTGCCAGCCGGGACCTGACCTTCATCGGAAACACCATATATTTT. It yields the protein CASRDLTFIGNTIYF.

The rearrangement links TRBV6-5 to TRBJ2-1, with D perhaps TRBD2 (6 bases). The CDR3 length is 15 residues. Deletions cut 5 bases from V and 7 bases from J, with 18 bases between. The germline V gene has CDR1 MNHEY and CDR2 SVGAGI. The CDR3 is CASSLSPGVANEQFF. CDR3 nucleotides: TGTGCCAGCAGTCTATCCCCGGGGGTAGCTAATGAGCAGTTCTTC.

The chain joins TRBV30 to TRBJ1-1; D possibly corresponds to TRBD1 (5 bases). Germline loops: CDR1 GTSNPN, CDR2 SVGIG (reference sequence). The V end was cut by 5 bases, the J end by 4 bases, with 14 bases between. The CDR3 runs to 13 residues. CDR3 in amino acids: CAWFTNGGTEAFF. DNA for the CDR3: TGTGCCTGGTTCACGAACGGGGGCACTGAAGCTTTCTTT.

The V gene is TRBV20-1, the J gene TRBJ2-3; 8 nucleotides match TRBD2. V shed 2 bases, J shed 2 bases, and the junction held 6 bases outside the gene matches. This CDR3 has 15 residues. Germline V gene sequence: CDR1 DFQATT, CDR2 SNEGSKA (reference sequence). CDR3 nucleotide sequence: TGCAGTGCTAGATTAGCGGGGCGCAACACAGATACGCAGTATTTT. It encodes CSARLAGRNTDTQYF.

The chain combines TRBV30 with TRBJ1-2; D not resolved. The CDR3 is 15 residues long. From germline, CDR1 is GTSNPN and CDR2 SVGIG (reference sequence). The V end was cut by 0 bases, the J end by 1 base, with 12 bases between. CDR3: CAWSVLPRVNYGYTF. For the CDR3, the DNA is TGTGCCTGGAGTGTACTCCCCCGCGTTAACTATGGCTACACCTTC.

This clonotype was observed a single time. The CDR3 reads CSAKDSSEQFF. DNA for the CDR3: TGCAGTGCTAAGGACAGTAGTGAGCAGTTCTTC. The chain carries TRBV20-1 and TRBJ2-1; possibly TRBD1 for D (6 bases). Per the germline V gene, CDR1 is DFQATT and CDR2 is SNEGSKA (reference sequence). The CDR3 contains 11 residues. The ends were cut back, 4 bases at V and 9 bases at J, with 10 bases in the middle.

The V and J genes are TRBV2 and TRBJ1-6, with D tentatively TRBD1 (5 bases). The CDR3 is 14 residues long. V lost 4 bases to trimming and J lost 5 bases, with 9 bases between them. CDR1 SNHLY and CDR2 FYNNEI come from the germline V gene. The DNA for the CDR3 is TGTGCCAGCAGTGTACCGGGGCATAATTCACCCCTCCACTTT. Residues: CASSVPGHNSPLHF.

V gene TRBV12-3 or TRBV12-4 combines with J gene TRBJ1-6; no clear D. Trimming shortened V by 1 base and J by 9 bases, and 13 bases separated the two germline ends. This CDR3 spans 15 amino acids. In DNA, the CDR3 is TGTGCCAGCAGTTTAGAGCAGGCGTTGTCTTCACCCCTCCACTTT. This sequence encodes CASSLEQALSSPLHF.

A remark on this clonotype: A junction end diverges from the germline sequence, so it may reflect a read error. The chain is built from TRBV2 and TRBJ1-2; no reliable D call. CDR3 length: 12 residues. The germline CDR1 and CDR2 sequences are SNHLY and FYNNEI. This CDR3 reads CASSDGPARRDF. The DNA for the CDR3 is TGTGCCAGCAGTGATGGGCCCGCGCGCAGAGACTTC.

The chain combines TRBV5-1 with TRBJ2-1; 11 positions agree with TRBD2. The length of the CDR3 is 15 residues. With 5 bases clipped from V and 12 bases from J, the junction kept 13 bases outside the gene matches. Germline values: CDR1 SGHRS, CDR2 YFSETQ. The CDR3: CASRPSGGSPGGQFF. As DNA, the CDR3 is TGCGCCAGCAGACCTAGCGGGGGGTCCCCGGGAGGGCAGTTCTTC.

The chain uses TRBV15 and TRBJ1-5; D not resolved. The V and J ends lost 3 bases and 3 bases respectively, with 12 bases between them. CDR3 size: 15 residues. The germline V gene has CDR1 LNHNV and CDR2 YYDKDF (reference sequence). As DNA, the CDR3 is TGTGCCACCAGCAGGAGCCCTCAGGCCAATCAGCCCCAGCATTTT. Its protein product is CATSRSPQANQPQHF.